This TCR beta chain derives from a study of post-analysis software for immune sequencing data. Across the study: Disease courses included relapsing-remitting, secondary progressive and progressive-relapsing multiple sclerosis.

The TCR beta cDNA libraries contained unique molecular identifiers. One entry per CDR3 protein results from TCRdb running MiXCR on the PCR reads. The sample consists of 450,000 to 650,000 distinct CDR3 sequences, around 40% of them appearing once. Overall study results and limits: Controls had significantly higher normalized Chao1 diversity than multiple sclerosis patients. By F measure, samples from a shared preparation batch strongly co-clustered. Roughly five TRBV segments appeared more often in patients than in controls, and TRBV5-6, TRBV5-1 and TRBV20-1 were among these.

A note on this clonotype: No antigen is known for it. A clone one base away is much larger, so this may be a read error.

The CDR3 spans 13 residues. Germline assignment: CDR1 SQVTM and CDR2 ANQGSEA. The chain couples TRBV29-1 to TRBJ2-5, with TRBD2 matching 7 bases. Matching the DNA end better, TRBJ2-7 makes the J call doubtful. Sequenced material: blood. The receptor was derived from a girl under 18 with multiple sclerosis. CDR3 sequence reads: CSAGAGASYEQYF. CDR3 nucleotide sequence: TGCAGCGCTGGGGCGGGAGCTTCCTACGAGCAGTACTTC.